This TCR beta chain is drawn from a study of glioma-infiltrating T cells. The iRepertoire nested amplicon-rescue multiplex PCR amplified TCR alpha and beta CDR3s from RNA. A single record per CDR3 protein comes from TCRdb applying MiXCR to the multiplex PCR reads. The repertoire holds under 200,000 distinct CDR3 sequences, with roughly 32% as singletons. This clonotype appeared many times. The CDR3 has 12 amino acids. V was pared by 8 bases and J by 3 bases, with 11 bases between. Germline V gene data show CDR1 as SNHLY and CDR2 as FYNNEI. This receptor was identified in a human donor with low-grade glioma or glioblastoma, undergoing nonglioma brain surgery, or in good health (not recorded which). V gene TRBV2 combines with J gene TRBJ2-7; D may be TRBD2 (6 bases). Sequencing was carried out using glioma tissue, nonneoplastic brain tissue, or PBMCs (not recorded which). CDR3: CASSRDFYEQYF. CDR3 nucleotides: TGTGCCAGCTCGAGGGACTTCTACGAGCAGTACTTC. Using reference TRBV2 and TRBJ2-7 for the parts outside the CDR3, the full variable domain is EPEVTQTPSHQVTQMGQEVILRCVPISNHLYFYWYRQILGQKVEFLVSFYNNEISEKSEIFDDQFSVERPDGSNFTLKIRSTKLEDSAMYFCASSRDFYEQYFGPGTRLTVT.